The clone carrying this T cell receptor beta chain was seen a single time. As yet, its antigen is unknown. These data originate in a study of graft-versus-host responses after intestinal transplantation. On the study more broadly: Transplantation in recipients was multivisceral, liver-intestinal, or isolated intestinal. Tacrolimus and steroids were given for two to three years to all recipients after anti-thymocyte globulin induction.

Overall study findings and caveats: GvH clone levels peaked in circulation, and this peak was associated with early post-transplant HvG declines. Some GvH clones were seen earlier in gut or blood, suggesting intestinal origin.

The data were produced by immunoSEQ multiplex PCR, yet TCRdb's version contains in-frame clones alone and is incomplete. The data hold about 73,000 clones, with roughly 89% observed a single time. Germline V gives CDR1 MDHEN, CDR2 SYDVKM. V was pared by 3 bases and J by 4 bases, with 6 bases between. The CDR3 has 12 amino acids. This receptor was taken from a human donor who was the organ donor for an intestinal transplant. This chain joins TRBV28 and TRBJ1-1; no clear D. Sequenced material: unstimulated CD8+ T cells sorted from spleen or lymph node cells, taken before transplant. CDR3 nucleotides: TGTGCCAGCAGTTTTTACGGCACTGAAGCTTTCTTT. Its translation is CASSFYGTEAFF.